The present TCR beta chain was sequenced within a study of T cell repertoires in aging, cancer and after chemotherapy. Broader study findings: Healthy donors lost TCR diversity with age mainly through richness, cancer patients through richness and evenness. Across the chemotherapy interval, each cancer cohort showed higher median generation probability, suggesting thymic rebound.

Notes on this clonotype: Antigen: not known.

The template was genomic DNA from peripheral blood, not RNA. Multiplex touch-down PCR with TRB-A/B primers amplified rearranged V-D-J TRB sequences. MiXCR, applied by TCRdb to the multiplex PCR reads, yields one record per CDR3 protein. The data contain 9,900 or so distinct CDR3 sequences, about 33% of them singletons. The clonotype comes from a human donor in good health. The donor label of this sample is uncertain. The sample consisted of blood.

In DNA, the CDR3 is TGCAGCGTTGAGAACGACAGGGGAAGGTCGGAGACCCAGTACTTC. Protein: CSVENDRGRSETQYF. This rearrangement joins TRBV29-1 to TRBJ2-5, with 8 bases that match TRBD1. This CDR3 is built from 15 residues. Germline-derived CDR1 and CDR2 are SQVTM and ANQGSEA. V lost 3 bases to trimming and J lost 5 bases; unmatched junction nucleotides: 11.